This T cell receptor beta chain stems from a study of early T cells in non-severe SARS-CoV-2 infection. TCRdb re-called the 5' RACE reads with MiXCR, one entry per CDR3 protein. The data contain 50,000 to 70,000 distinct CDR3 sequences, more than 5.5% of them seen just once; the ten biggest clones take up less than 3.5%. The V gene's germline CDR1 is MNHEY and CDR2 SVGAGI. This CDR3 spans 11 amino acids. The V end lost 6 bases, the J end lost 9 bases, and 9 bases lay between the germline ends. In its sample, this clonotype was seen many times. This receptor was taken from an adult who was a healthcare worker with PCR-confirmed SARS-CoV-2 infection or an uninfected control (not recorded which). The gene calls are TRBV6-5 and TRBJ1-3; D is unclear. The sample here was whole blood, taken at baseline. The DNA for the CDR3 is TGTGCCAGCAGCTACCTTGGCACCATATATTTT. It yields the protein CASSYLGTIYF.